The subject of this entry is one TCR beta chain. Its antigen is unknown. The CDR3 is 13 residues long. The V gene's germline CDR1 is SNHLY and CDR2 FYNNEI. Trimming took off 8 bases at V and 9 bases at J, with 14 bases between the two ends. This entry is derived from a study of cytomegalovirus exposure and HLA in healthy donors. General study points: Versus the approximately 700-donor mean, an Asian-associated ancestry cluster reportedly showed fewer N-insertions in a later analysis. In a later analysis, common viral pathogens appeared linked to several of the most significant clusters.

Primers: 60 Vbeta forward and 13 Jbeta reverse. Authors' methods: Per a later analysis, the number of unique TCR beta chains was about 80 million, of which roughly 11 million were shared. The data were produced by immunoSEQ multiplex PCR, yet TCRdb's version contains in-frame clones alone and is incomplete. V and J calls and clone size are those listed in that table; D and trimming were worked out from the DNA. This table has 150,000 or so clones, 80% to 85% appearing once. The gene calls are TRBV2 and TRBJ1-6, with D tentatively TRBD1 (5 bases). The source is a man between 45 and 60 years old in good health and CMV-seropositive. Sequencing was carried out using PBMCs. The CDR3 DNA follows: TGTGCCAGCGGCGTGGGGGGTGGTTCACCCCTCCACTTT. Encoded protein: CASGVGGGSPLHF.